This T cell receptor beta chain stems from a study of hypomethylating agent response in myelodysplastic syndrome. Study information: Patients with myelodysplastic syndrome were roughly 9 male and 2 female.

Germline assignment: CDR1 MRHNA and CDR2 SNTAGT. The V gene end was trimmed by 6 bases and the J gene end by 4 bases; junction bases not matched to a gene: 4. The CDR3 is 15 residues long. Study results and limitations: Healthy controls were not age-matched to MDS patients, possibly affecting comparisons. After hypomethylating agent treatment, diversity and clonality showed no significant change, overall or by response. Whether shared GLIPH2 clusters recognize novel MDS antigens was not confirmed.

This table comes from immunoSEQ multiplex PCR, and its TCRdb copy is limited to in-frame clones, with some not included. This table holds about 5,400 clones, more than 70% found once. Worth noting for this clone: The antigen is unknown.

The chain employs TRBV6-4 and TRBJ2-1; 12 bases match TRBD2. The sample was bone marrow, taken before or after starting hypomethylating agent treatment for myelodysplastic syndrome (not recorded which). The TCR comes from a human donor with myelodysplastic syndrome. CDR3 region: CASSATSGGYNEQFF. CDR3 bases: TGTGCCAGCAGCGCAACTAGCGGGGGGTACAATGAGCAGTTCTTC.